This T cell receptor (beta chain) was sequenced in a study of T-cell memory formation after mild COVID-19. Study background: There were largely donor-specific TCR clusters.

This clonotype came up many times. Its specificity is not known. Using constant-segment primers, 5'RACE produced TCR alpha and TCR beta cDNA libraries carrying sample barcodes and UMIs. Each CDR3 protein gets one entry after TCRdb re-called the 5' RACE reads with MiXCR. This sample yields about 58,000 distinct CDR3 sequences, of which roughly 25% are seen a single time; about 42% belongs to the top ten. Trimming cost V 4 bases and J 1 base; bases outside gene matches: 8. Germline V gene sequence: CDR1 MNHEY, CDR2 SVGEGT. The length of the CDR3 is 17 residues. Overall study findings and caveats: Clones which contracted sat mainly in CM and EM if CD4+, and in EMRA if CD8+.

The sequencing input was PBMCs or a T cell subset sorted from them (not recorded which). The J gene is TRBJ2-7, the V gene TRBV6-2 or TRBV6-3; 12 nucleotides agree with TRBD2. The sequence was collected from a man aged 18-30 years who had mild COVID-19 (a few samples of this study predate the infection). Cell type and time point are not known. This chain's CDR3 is CASSSLTSGGISYEQYF. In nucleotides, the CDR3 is TGTGCCAGCAGTTCCCTCACTAGCGGGGGGATTTCCTACGAGCAGTACTTC.